This TCR beta chain was found in a study of cytomegalovirus exposure and HLA in healthy donors. Overall study results and limits: The authors later found HLA-associated TCR beta chains more clonally expanded than equally common others. Earlier analysis found most TCR beta V segments productive about 90% or about 30% of the time.

Trimming took 5 bases from V and 5 from J; bases not matched to a gene: 8. CDR1 SEHNR and CDR2 FQNEAQ come from the germline V gene (reference sequence). This CDR3 has 15 residues. There are a few counts of this clone. As yet, its antigen is unknown. Researchers ran the PCR with 60 Vbeta and 13 Jbeta primers. Repertoires were generated with immunoSEQ multiplex PCR, while TCRdb's copy carries only in-frame clones and drops some. The sample lists about 140,000 clones, about 74% occurring once. The TCR sequence derives from a man aged 30 to 39 in good health and CMV-seronegative. The specimen sequenced was PBMCs. This rearrangement joins TRBV7-9 to TRBJ2-2; 7 positions agree with TRBD2. The CDR3 sequence is CASSPGTTRTGELFF. DNA for the CDR3: TGTGCCAGCAGCCCCGGGACTACCAGGACCGGGGAGCTGTTTTTT.